This T cell receptor beta chain was obtained from a study of Tregs in tolerant kidney transplant recipients. Germline V gene sequence: CDR1 MNHNS, CDR2 SASEGT. V was cut by 1 base and J by 1 base, with 10 bases left in between. The CDR3 sequence is 15 residues long. Study-wide results and caveats: This study did not directly address biological reproducibility. Findings come from small patient numbers and require larger validation. Expanding Tregs on activated donor B cells appeared to best identify donor-specific TCRbeta clones.

Turning to this clone: Antigen specificity is unknown. The read falls 3 residues short of the CDR3 end, and the missing part is taken from the germline J gene.

Sequenced by immunoSEQ multiplex PCR; TCRdb stores in-frame clones only, minus some. This sample's table reports fewer than 40,000 clones. The sequenced sample was CD8+ T cells from blood, obtained before the transplant. J is TRBJ1-1 and V is TRBV6-1; maybe TRBD1 (5 bases). This sequence was found in a human donor who received a combined kidney and bone marrow transplant. CDR3 in amino acids: CASSEVAGQNTEAFF. The CDR3 DNA, read in part, is TGTGCCAGCAGTGAAGTAGCAGGGCAGAACACTGAA.